What follows is one T cell receptor (beta chain) and its context. This clonotype is medium-sized (0.01 to 0.1%) on the basis of its frequency; no count is available. It has no known antigen specificity. The data derive from a study of human CD8 memory T cell subsets (TCRdb year 2020). For the wider study: TCRbeta repertoires of stem-like (TSTEM), progenitor exhausted-like (TPEX) and effector memory CD8+ T cell subsets were compared to assess their clonal relationships. Six donors each provided TSTEM, TPEX and effector memory subsets, and TCRbeta repertoires were obtained from all six. Overall study results and their limits: Normalized Shannon-Wiener diversity was similarly high in TSTEM and TPEX subsets, while effector memory subsets were less diverse by comparison. Only TCRbeta chains were sequenced, and repertoire comparisons were based on a handful of donors, with testing performed by paired t-tests and Bonferroni correction. Based on Chao1 estimates, TSTEM subsets appeared to have greater repertoire diversity than TPEX subsets, which could potentially reflect a broader range of specificities. Both stem-like subsets shared clonotypes with effector memory cells, but TSTEM and TPEX repertoires overlapped minimally, suggesting distinct antigen spectra.

CDR1 and CDR2, looked up from the germline V gene, are SQVTM and ANQGSEA. Its CDR3 holds 13 amino acids, cysteine through phenylalanine. Only the protein is on record. CCR7+ PD-1- TIGIT- cells were the ones classified as stem-like memory CD8+ T cells (TSTEM). Density gradient separation was used to isolate peripheral blood mononuclear cells from buffy coats of healthy donors. Negative magnetic separation using EasySep or MojoSort CD8+ T cell isolation kits was how the study enriched total CD8+ T cells. An RNeasy Mini Kit was used to extract total RNA from duplicate vials of around 150,000 sorted CD8+ T cells per subset. PBMCs were used either fresh or after being cryopreserved in fetal bovine serum containing roughly 9.8% DMSO. Fluorescence-activated cell sorting on a FACSAria III was used to sort the CD8+ T cell subsets to purity. For sequencing, a NextSeq 550 was employed. A Human TCR Profiling Kit was used to prepare UMI-labeled 5' RACE TCRbeta libraries. The same number of PCR cycles was used to prepare all TCRbeta libraries in parallel. In the authors' own workflow: The number of functional CDR3beta clonotypes in each TCRbeta library ranged from roughly 3,000 to 20,000. MIGEC 1.2.9 was used for UMI extraction and consensus assembly, with a minimum of three reads required per UMI. MiXCR 3.0.3 was used to extract in-frame CDR3beta repertoires. Each sample was downsampled to 42,000 randomly selected UMIs before diversity metrics were calculated in VDJtools 1.2.1. For each sample pair, the repertoire overlap metrics D, R and F2 were calculated in VDJtools using the top 3,000 clones. Following reprocessing of the reads by TCRdb, the data hold one row per CDR3 protein sequence and no DNA is available. For this entry, the V and J calls and clone size follow TCRdb and not the study's own pipeline. This sample's records show some 17,000 distinct CDR3 sequences. The ten largest clones add up to 5.5% to 6% of the sample.

The sample comprised CD8+ stem-like memory T cells (TSCM and TCM) sorted from PBMCs. The label giving this sample's cell subset or site can be read as: stem-like memory CD8 T cells (TSTEM), CCR7+ PD-1- TIGIT-. The sequence derives from a human donor in good health. Recombination joined TRBV29-1 with TRBJ1-3. The encoded CDR3 is CSVEAESGNTIYF. Extended through the reference TRBV29-1 and TRBJ1-3 proteins, this CDR3 yields the full variable domain: SAVISQKPSRDICQRGTSLTIQCQVDSQVTMMFWYRQQPGQSLTLIATANQGSEATYESGFVIDKFPISRPNLTFSTLTVSNMSPEDSSIYLCSVEAESGNTIYFGEGSWLTVV.